This TCR beta chain was identified during a study of early T cells in non-severe SARS-CoV-2 infection. Study in general: Chains from this unsorted whole-blood bulk RNA could not be paired. Study-level results: Matching with VDJdb favored anti-spike CD8 responses (missing private and CD4 specificities).

Individual cDNA molecules each received unique molecular identifiers attached to them. TCRdb passed the 5' RACE reads through MiXCR, listing each CDR3 protein once. The sample holds some 49,000 distinct CDR3 sequences, less than 4.5% seen once. This clonotype appeared many times. Its antigen is not identified. This CDR3 spans 16 amino acids. With 4 bases clipped from V and 2 bases from J, the junction kept 7 bases outside the gene matches. Germline assignment: CDR1 SNHLY and CDR2 FYNNEI. The TCR sequence derives from an adult who was a healthcare worker with PCR-confirmed SARS-CoV-2 infection or an uninfected control (not recorded which). The V and J genes are TRBV2 and TRBJ2-2, with 7 bases fitting TRBD2. The sample was whole blood. This CDR3 is CASSVVERGNTGELFF. The CDR3 bases are TGTGCCAGCAGTGTGGTGGAGCGGGGCAACACCGGGGAGCTGTTTTTT.